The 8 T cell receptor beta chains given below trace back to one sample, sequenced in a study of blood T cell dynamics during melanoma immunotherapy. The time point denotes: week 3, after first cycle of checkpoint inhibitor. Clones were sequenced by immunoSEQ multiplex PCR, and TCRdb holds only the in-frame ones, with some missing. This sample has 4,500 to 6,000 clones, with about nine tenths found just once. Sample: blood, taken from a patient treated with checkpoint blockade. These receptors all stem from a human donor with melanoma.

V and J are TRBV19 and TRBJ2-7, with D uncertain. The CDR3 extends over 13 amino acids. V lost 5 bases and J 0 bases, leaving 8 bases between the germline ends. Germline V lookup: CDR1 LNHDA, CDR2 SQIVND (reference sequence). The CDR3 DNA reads TGTGCCAGTAGTTTTACCAGCTCCTACGAGCAGTACTTC. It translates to CASSFTSSYEQYF.

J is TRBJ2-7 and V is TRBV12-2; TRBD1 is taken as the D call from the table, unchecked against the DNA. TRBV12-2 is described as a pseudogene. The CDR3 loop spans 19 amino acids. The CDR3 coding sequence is TGTGCAAGTCGCTTAAGGCCATTCGACCGACAGATCCTCTCCTACGAGCAGTACTTC. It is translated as CASRLRPFDRQILSYEQYF.

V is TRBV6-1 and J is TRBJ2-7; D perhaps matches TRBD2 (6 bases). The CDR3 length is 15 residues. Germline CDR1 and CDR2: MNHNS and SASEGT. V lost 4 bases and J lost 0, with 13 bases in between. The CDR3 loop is CASSANRAGSYEQYF. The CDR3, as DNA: TGTGCCAGCAGTGCCAACCGAGCGGGCTCCTACGAGCAGTACTTC.

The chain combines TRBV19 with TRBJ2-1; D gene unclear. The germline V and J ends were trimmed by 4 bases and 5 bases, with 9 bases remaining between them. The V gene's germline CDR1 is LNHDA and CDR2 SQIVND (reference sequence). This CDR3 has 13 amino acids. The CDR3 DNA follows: TGTGCCAGTAGTACCGAATTGGACAATGAGCAGTTCTTC. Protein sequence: CASSTELDNEQFF.

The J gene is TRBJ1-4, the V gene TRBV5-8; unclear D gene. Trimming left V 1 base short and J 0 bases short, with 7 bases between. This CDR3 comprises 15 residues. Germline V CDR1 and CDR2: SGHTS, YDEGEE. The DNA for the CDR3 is TGTGCCAGCAGCTTGAACGGAGCAACTAATGAAAAACTGTTTTTT. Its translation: CASSLNGATNEKLFF.

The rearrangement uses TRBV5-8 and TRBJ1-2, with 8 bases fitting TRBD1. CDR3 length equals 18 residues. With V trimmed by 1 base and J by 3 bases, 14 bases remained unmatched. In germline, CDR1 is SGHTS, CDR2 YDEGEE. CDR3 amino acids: CASSLIQTGEPTYYGYTF. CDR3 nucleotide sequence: TGTGCCAGCAGCTTGATACAGACAGGGGAACCAACCTACTATGGCTACACCTTC.

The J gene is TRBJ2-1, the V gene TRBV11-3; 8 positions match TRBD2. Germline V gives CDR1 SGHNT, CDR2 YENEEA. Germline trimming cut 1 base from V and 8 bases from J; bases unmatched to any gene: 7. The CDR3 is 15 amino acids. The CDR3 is CASSLGSSAGDEQFF. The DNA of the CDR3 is TGTGCCAGCAGCTTAGGCAGTTCAGCGGGAGATGAGCAGTTCTTC. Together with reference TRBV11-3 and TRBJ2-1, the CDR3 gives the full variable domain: EAGVVQSPRYKIIEKKQPVAFWCNPISGHNTLYWYLQNLGQGPELLIRYENEEAVDDSQLPKDRFSAERLKGVDSTLKIQPAELGDSAVYLCASSLGSSAGDEQFFGPGTRLTVL.

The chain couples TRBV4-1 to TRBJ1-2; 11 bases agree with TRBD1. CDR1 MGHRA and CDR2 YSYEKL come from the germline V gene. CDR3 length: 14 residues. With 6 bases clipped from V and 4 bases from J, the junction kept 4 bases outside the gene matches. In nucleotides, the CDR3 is TGCGCCAGCAGACCCGGGACAGGGGGCTATGGCTACACCTTC. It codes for CASRPGTGGYGYTF.